This T cell receptor (beta chain) stems from a study of patients and donors after allogeneic stem cell transplantation. This clonotype was counted only a few times. Germline CDR1 MGHRA, CDR2 YSYEKL. V gave up 4 bases and J gave up 3 bases, with 10 bases separating them. This CDR3 spans 15 amino acids. TCRdb passed the RT-PCR reads through MiXCR, listing each CDR3 protein once. The sample lists tens of thousands of distinct CDR3 sequences, around 46% occurring once. V and J are TRBV4-1 and TRBJ1-6; D is unresolved. The sequenced material came from blood, either unsorted or a sorted T cell fraction (not recorded which). The clonotype comes from a human donor who was either an allogeneic HSCT recipient or a stem cell or donor lymphocyte infusion donor (not recorded which). It is not recorded whose cells these are; they may come from a transplant donor. CDR3 loop: CASSPEDLYNSPLHF. DNA of the CDR3: TGCGCCAGCAGCCCAGAAGACCTCTATAATTCACCCCTCCACTTT.